Below are 6 T cell receptor beta chains sequenced from a single sample in a study of cytomegalovirus exposure and HLA in healthy donors. Vbeta (60) and Jbeta (13) primers were used in the PCR. Measured with immunoSEQ multiplex PCR; TCRdb has only the in-frame clones, and not every one. The profile shows roughly 140,000 clones, 55% to 85% of them singletons. Sequenced: PBMCs. These receptor sequences come from a man aged 35 to 55 in good health and CMV-seronegative.

The V gene is TRBV6-5, the J gene TRBJ2-1; D remains ambiguous. Trimming pared 7 bases from V and 5 bases from J, leaving 15 bases between. The CDR3 is 14 amino acids. CDR1 is MNHEY, CDR2 SVGAGI, per germline. CDR3 in DNA: TGTGCCAGCAAAACGGGTCCGATTAACAATGAGCAGTTCTTC. This gives the protein CASKTGPINNEQFF.

The chain has TRBV7-2 and TRBJ1-1; 9 bases fit TRBD1. Germline V lookup: CDR1 SGHTA, CDR2 FQGNSA. V was pared by 5 bases and J by 1 base, with 8 bases of the junction left unmatched. This CDR3 contains 16 residues. The CDR3 is CASSNQDRGWNTEAFF. The CDR3 coding sequence is TGTGCCAGCAGCAACCAAGACAGGGGGTGGAACACTGAAGCTTTCTTT.

This clone was recorded a few times. The rearrangement joins TRBV27 to TRBJ1-1; D uncertain. V shed 2 bases and J shed 0 bases, with 7 bases lying between them. Germline assignment: CDR1 MNHEY and CDR2 SMNVEV (reference sequence). The CDR3 is made up of 14 amino acids. This CDR3 is CASSLTAMNTEAFF. The CDR3 DNA follows: TGTGCCAGCAGTTTAACAGCCATGAACACTGAAGCTTTCTTT.

V usage is TRBV6-1 and J usage is TRBJ1-1; 7 bases are shared with TRBD1. The CDR3 totals 12 residues. Germline V CDR1 and CDR2: MNHNS, SASEGT. V lost 6 bases, J lost 9 bases, and 7 bases stayed unmatched. The CDR3: CASSRRDSKAFF. The CDR3 DNA is TGTGCCAGCAGCCGCCGGGACAGCAAAGCTTTCTTT.

This chain links TRBV9 with TRBJ1-2; TRBD1 matches at 7 bases. Losses at the gene ends were 0 bases for V and 4 bases for J; bases not matched to a gene: 12. From germline, CDR1 is SGDLS and CDR2 YYNGEE. The CDR3 has 17 residues. The CDR3 protein is CASSVGPSYRGSYGYTF. The CDR3 DNA reads as TGTGCCAGCAGCGTAGGGCCCTCCTACAGGGGTTCCTATGGCTACACCTTC.

The rearrangement links TRBV10-2 to TRBJ2-5; TRBD2 matches 10 bases. This CDR3 is 15 amino acids long. The V gene end was trimmed by 2 bases and the J gene end by 5 bases; junction bases not matched to a gene: 5. Per germline, CDR1 WSHSY and CDR2 SAAADI. The DNA of the CDR3 is TGCGCCAGCAGTGAGCAGCGGGGGGGCCTGGAGACCCAGTACTTC. Amino acids: CASSEQRGGLETQYF.